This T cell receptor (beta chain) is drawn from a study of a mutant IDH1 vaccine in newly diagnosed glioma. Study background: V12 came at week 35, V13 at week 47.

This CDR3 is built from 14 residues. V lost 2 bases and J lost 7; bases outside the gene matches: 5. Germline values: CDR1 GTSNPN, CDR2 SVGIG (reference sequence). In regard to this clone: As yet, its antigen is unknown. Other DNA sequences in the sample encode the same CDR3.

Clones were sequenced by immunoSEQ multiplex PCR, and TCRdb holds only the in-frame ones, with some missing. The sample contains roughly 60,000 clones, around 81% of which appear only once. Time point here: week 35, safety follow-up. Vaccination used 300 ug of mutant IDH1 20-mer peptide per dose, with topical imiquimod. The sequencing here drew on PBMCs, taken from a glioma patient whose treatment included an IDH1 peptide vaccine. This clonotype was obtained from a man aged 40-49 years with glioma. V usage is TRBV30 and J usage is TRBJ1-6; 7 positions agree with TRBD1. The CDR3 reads CAWSRQGGNSPLHF. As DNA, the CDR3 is TGTGCCTGGAGTAGACAGGGAGGCAATTCACCCCTCCACTTT.